This T cell receptor beta chain was identified during a study of cytomegalovirus exposure and HLA in healthy donors. Regarding the study as a whole: Researchers reportedly found TCR beta sequences accurately predicted most subjects' HLA-A and HLA-B alleles. Several of the most significant clusters appeared, in a later analysis, to be linked to common viral pathogens.

The PCR contained 60 Vbeta and 13 Jbeta primers. Clones were read by immunoSEQ multiplex PCR, and TCRdb kept only the in-frame ones, dropping some. Here the sample spans some 130,000 clones, about 82% being singletons. With respect to this clone: Its antigen is still unknown.

The CDR3 covers 17 residues. CDR1 is SNHLY and CDR2 is FYNNEI in the germline V gene. The V segment lost 6 bases and the J segment 1 base; nucleotides outside the gene matches: 9. Nominal health characterized the donors when sampled, though unrecorded immune exposures were likely. Missing from this donor's record is the CMV serostatus. Sample: PBMCs. The receptor comes from a man aged 25 to 40 in good health. The chain employs TRBV2 and TRBJ1-5, with TRBD1 identical over 10 bases. The CDR3 DNA reads as TGTGCCAGCAGGTTTGACAGGGGGCGGGCGAGCAATCAGCCCCAGCATTTT. Protein product: CASRFDRGRASNQPQHF.